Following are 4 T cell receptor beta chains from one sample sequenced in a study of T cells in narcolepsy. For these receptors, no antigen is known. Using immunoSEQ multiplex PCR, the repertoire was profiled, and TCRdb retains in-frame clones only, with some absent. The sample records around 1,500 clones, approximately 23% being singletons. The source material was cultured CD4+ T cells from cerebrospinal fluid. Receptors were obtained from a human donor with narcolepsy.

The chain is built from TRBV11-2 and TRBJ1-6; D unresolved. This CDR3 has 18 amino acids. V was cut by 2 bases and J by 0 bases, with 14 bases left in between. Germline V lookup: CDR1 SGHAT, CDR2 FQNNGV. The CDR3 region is CASSLLRQESSYNSPLHF. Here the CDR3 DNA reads TGTGCCAGCAGCTTACTCAGGCAGGAGAGCTCCTATAATTCACCCCTCCACTTT. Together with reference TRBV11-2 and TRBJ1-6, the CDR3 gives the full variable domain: EAGVAQSPRYKIIEKRQSVAFWCNPISGHATLYWYQQILGQGPKLLIQFQNNGVVDDSQLPKDRFSAERLKGVDSTLKIQPAKLEDSAVYLCASSLLRQESSYNSPLHFGNGTRLTVT.

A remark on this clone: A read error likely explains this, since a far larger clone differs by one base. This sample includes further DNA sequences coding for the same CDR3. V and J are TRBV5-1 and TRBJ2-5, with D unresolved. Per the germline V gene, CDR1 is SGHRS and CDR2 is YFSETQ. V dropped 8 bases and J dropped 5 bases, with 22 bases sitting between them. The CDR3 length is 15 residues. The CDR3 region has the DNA TGCGCCAGTAGCCCCCTTACCAGCGAAGGGGAGACCCAGTACTTC. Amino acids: CASSPLTSEGETQYF.

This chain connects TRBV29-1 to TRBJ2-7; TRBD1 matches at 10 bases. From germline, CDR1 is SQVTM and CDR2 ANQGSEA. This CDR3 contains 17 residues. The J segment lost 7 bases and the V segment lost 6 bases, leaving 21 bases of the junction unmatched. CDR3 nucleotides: TGCAGCGTCTTGGGGGGTGTCCTGGGACAGGGGAGTCGGGAGCAGTACTTC. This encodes CSVLGGVLGQGSREQYF.

The DNA of the CDR3 is TGTGCCAGCAGCCCCCTAGCGGGCGCGCAGGGGGTGCAGTACTTC. It codes for CASSPLAGAQGVQYF. The gene calls are TRBV11-2 and TRBJ2-7, with a possible D match to TRBD2 (8 bases). CDR1 is SGHAT, CDR2 FQNNGV, per germline. The CDR3 totals 15 residues. V was pared by 5 bases and J by 9 bases, with 23 bases between.